These 16 T cell receptor beta chains originate from one sample sequenced in a study of T cell repertoires in cytomegalovirus infection. TCRdb re-called the reads with MiXCR, one entry per CDR3 protein. The profile covers around 490,000 distinct CDR3 sequences, with about 30% appearing a single time and less than 15% taken by the ten largest. What was sequenced was PBMCs. Source of these receptors: a human donor in good health (CMV status not recorded). Some clones in this sample may be carry-over from other donors' samples.

This clonotype was counted many times. The gene calls are TRBV7-2 and TRBJ2-3; D gene uncertain. The V and J ends lost 2 bases and 4 bases respectively, with 13 bases between them. This CDR3 has 15 amino acids. CDR1 and CDR2 from the germline V gene are SGHTA and FQGNSA. The CDR3: CASSLLAQASDTQYF. The CDR3 DNA reads TGTGCCAGCAGCTTACTCGCGCAGGCGTCAGATACGCAGTATTTT.

This clonotype was seen a handful of times. The chain joins TRBV20-1 to TRBJ1-2, with D possibly TRBD1 on 6 matching bases. This CDR3 comprises 13 residues. Trimming shortened V by 2 bases and J by 6 bases, and 13 bases separated the two germline ends. The germline CDR1 and CDR2 sequences are DFQATT and SNEGSKA (reference sequence). CDR3 amino acids: CSARLGAGDGYTF. DNA of the CDR3: TGCAGTGCTAGATTGGGGGCGGGGGATGGCTACACCTTC.

The J gene is TRBJ2-1, the V gene TRBV7-9; 7 bases map to TRBD1. The CDR3 runs 13 residues. CDR1 and CDR2 (germline): SEHNR, FQNEAQ (reference sequence). V lost 6 bases and J lost 5; bases outside the gene matches: 4. Here the CDR3 DNA reads TGTGCCAGCAGTCGACAGGGAAACAATGAGCAGTTCTTC. This sequence encodes CASSRQGNNEQFF.

The chain uses TRBV11-3 and TRBJ2-3; no definite D call. Per the germline V gene, CDR1 is SGHNT and CDR2 is YENEEA. The CDR3 spans 14 residues. V was trimmed by 5 bases and J by 2 bases, leaving 11 bases between them. In nucleotides, the CDR3 is TGTGCCAGCAGCCCGACACCTACCACAGATACGCAGTATTTT. It yields the protein CASSPTPTTDTQYF. Full variable domain (missing parts from reference TRBV11-3 and TRBJ2-3): EAGVVQSPRYKIIEKKQPVAFWCNPISGHNTLYWYLQNLGQGPELLIRYENEEAVDDSQLPKDRFSAERLKGVDSTLKIQPAELGDSAVYLCASSPTPTTDTQYFGPGTRLTVL.

The rearrangement joins TRBV4-1 to TRBJ2-5, with D perhaps TRBD1 or TRBD2 (5 bases each). CDR1 is MGHRA, CDR2 YSYEKL, per germline. This CDR3 is built from 14 residues. The V end lost 2 bases, the J end lost 5 bases, and 12 bases lay between the germline ends. CDR3 residues: CASSQSGSWETQYF. The DNA for the CDR3 is TGCGCCAGCAGCCAATCAGGGAGTTGGGAGACCCAGTACTTC.

The chain joins TRBV6-5 to TRBJ1-3; no clear D. This CDR3 region has 16 residues. V was cut by 0 bases and J by 0 bases, with 9 bases left in between. Germline loops: CDR1 MNHEY, CDR2 SVGAGI. The DNA of the CDR3 is TGTGCCAGCAGTTACTCGGCACTCGACTCTGGAAACACCATATATTTT. Its protein product is CASSYSALDSGNTIYF.

J is TRBJ2-7 and V is TRBV28, with D uncertain. This CDR3 is 13 amino acids long. V shed 6 bases and J shed 2 bases, with 11 bases lying between them. Germline lookup yields CDR1 MDHEN and CDR2 SYDVKM. The CDR3 region is CASSTNTPYEQYV. In nucleotides, the CDR3 is TGTGCCAGCAGCACTAATACACCCTACGAGCAGTACGTC.

The V gene is TRBV5-6, the J gene TRBJ1-5; D may be TRBD1 (5 bases). V was pared by 0 bases and J by 6 bases, with 13 bases between. Germline CDR1 and CDR2: SGHDT and YYEEEE. The CDR3 contains 15 residues. The CDR3 region is CASSLGRGSGQPQHF. The CDR3 DNA follows: TGTGCCAGCAGCTTGGGAAGGGGCTCGGGTCAGCCCCAGCATTTT.

This chain uses TRBV19 with TRBJ2-1; 13 positions agree with TRBD2. After removal of 7 bases from V and 7 bases from J, the junction contained 13 bases not matched to a gene. The germline V gene encodes CDR1 LNHDA and CDR2 SQIVND (reference sequence). This CDR3 comprises 17 residues. CDR3 nucleotides: TGTGCCAGTACACCCCTGACCGGGACTAGCGGGGTTAATGAGCAGTTCTTC. This gives the protein CASTPLTGTSGVNEQFF.

This clonotype was seen only a few times. The chain employs TRBV18 and TRBJ2-1; D not resolved. Between the trimmed V and J ends, which lost 6 bases and 6 bases, there was a span of 12 bases. Germline V lookup: CDR1 KGHSH, CDR2 LQKENI. CDR3 length: 13 residues. The CDR3 nucleotides read TGTGCCAGCTCCGACTCCACTGGCAATGAGCAGTTCTTC. Translated, it gives CASSDSTGNEQFF. The whole variable domain, filled in from reference TRBV18 and TRBJ2-1, reads NAGVMQNPRHLVRRRGQEARLRCSPMKGHSHVYWYRQLPEEGLKFMVYLQKENIIDESGMPKERFSAEFPKEGPSILRIQQVVRGDSAAYFCASSDSTGNEQFFGPGTRLTVL.

The rearrangement links TRBV12-3 or TRBV12-4 to TRBJ2-3; D ambiguous. This CDR3 has 11 amino acids. The germline V and J ends were trimmed by 8 bases and 6 bases, with 9 bases remaining between them. The CDR3 region is CASHYSDTQYF. The DNA of the CDR3 is TGTGCCAGCCACTACAGTGATACGCAGTATTTT.

The V and J genes are TRBV4-3 and TRBJ2-3; 9 nucleotides agree with TRBD2. The CDR3 runs to 16 residues. With 3 bases clipped from V and 2 bases from J, the junction kept 6 bases outside the gene matches. The germline gives CDR1 LGHNA, CDR2 YSLEER. DNA of the CDR3: TGCGCCAGCAGCCAGCTCGGGACTAGCCACACAGATACGCAGTATTTT. The encoded protein is CASSQLGTSHTDTQYF.

The chain uses TRBV28 and TRBJ1-2; a weak D match, TRBD1 (6 bases). The germline gives CDR1 MDHEN, CDR2 SYDVKM. Trimming removed 6 bases from V and 4 bases from J, with 15 bases in between. This CDR3 contains 14 residues. The CDR3 nucleotides read TGTGCCAGCAGGCCAGGGGCGTGGGGCTATGGCTACACCTTC. Protein sequence: CASRPGAWGYGYTF.

About this clonotype itself: Being one base from a much bigger clone, this may be a read error. The rearrangement joins TRBV7-2 to TRBJ2-1, with 7 nucleotides matching TRBD2. The CDR3 length is 13 residues. Germline CDR1 SGHTA, CDR2 FQGNSA. CDR3 in amino acids: CANSLGRRGEQFF. CDR3 DNA: TGTGCCAACAGCTTAGGACGGCGGGGGGAGCAGTTCTTC.

The chain combines TRBV30 with TRBJ2-7; 10 positions match TRBD1. Per the germline V gene, CDR1 is GTSNPN and CDR2 is SVGIG (reference sequence). CDR3 size: 13 residues. With V trimmed by 3 bases and J by 6 bases, 5 bases remained unmatched. The CDR3, as DNA: TGTGCCTGGAGCCGGGACAGGGGTACCGAGCAGTACTTC. Its translation is CAWSRDRGTEQYF.

The chain carries TRBV4-1 and TRBJ2-7; 13 bases are shared with TRBD2. The CDR3 is 15 amino acids. The J segment lost 5 bases and the V segment lost 3 bases, leaving 4 bases of the junction unmatched. The germline CDR1 and CDR2 sequences are MGHRA and YSYEKL. CDR3 in DNA: TGCGCCAGCAGCCAGGGGACTAGCGGGACCCACGAGCAGTACTTC. It codes for CASSQGTSGTHEQYF.